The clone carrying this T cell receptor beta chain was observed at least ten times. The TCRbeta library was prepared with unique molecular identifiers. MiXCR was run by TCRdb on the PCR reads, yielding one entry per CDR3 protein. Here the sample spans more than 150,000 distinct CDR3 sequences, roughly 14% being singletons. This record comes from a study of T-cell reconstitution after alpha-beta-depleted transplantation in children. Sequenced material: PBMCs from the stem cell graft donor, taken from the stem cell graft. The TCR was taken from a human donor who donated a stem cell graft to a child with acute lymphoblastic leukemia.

This CDR3 reads CASSFLGLAGDETQYF. As DNA, the CDR3 is TGTGCCAGCAGCTTCCTAGGACTAGCGGGAGATGAGACCCAGTACTTC. The chain carries TRBV12-3 or TRBV12-4 and TRBJ2-5, with TRBD2 matching over 13 bases. V lost 6 bases and J lost 5; bases outside the gene matches: 9. This CDR3 comprises 16 residues.